This is a list of T cell receptor beta chains from one sample in a study of spatial heterogeneity in lung cancer. A single record per CDR3 protein comes from TCRdb applying MiXCR to the 5' RACE reads. In the table there are some 80,000 distinct CDR3 sequences, 7.5% to 9.5% of which are singletons. The specimen comprised PBMCs, sampled at surgery. Every receptor here comes from a male donor with early-stage non-small cell lung cancer. Each CDR3 is given with its conserved first and last residue. Each record gives: V gene, J gene, D gene, clone size, CDR3 DNA, CDR3 protein. The D gene is left open where the match is weak. Size tells how often a clone was seen (once, few, many) or the class of an expanded clone, and some rows leave it out.

>TRBV3-1|TRBJ2-3|NA|many
TGTGCCAGCAGCCAAGAAGGAGGATACACAGATACGCAGTATTTT
CASSQEGGYTDTQYF
>TRBV10-3|TRBJ1-2|TRBD1|many
TGTGCCATCAGGAGGGAGGGGGCGAACTATGGCTACACCTTC
CAIRREGANYGYTF
>TRBV4-1|TRBJ1-5|NA|many
TGCGCCAGCAGTAAGAGGGACAGCAATCAGCCCCAGCATTTT
CASSKRDSNQPQHF
>TRBV3-1|TRBJ2-7|NA|few
TGTGCCAGCAGCCAAATAACTAGTCGGGAGCAGTACTTC
CASSQITSREQYF
>TRBV12-3/TRBV12-4|TRBJ2-5|TRBD1|few
TGTGCCAGCAGCCACAGGGGGCTGGGGGAGACCCAGTACTTC
CASSHRGLGETQYF
>TRBV12-3/TRBV12-4|TRBJ2-7|NA|few
TGTGCCAGCAGTTTATCACGGCTTTCAAAACCCTACGAGCAGTACTTC
CASSLSRLSKPYEQYF
>TRBV5-6|TRBJ2-2|NA|few
TGTGCCAGCAGTCCCCCGGGGGCAGAAACCGGGGAGCTGTTTTTT
CASSPPGAETGELFF
>TRBV12-3/TRBV12-4|TRBJ2-1|NA|many
TGTGCCAGCAGTTTGGCGGGCAGGGGCTACAATGAGCAGTTCTTC
CASSLAGRGYNEQFF
>TRBV30|TRBJ2-3|TRBD1|many
TGTGCCTGGAGTTACGGGACAGGCTGGCAGTATTTT
CAWSYGTGWQYF
>TRBV29-1|TRBJ2-7|TRBD1|many
TGCAGCGTCAGACGGGAAGGGGGCCGGTACGAGCAGTACTTC
CSVRREGGRYEQYF
>TRBV29-1|TRBJ1-2|NA|NA
TGCAGCGTTGAGGCCCCTTTGAGACATGGCTACACCTTC
CSVEAPLRHGYTF
>TRBV7-2|TRBJ1-1|NA|NA
TGTGCCAGCAGCCCCAACCAGGGTTTAGGGGCTGAAGCTTTCTTT
CASSPNQGLGAEAFF
>TRBV7-9|TRBJ1-2|NA|NA
TGTGCCAGCAGCTTAAAGGACAGTGGCTACACCTTC
CASSLKDSGYTF
>TRBV5-1|TRBJ1-2|NA|NA
TGCGCCAGCGTAACAGGGCCGCCCGTTAACTATGGCTACACCTTC
CASVTGPPVNYGYTF
>TRBV9|TRBJ2-7|NA|few
TGTGCCAGCAGCGCGGCCCAGGGTAACGAGCAGTACTTC
CASSAAQGNEQYF
>TRBV2|TRBJ1-5|TRBD1|few
TGTGCCAGCAGTGTCGTAGGGGGCCATCAGCCCCAGCATTTT
CASSVVGGHQPQHF
>TRBV6-5|TRBJ2-7|TRBD1|NA
TGTGCCAGCAGTGCACCCGGGACAGGGAACTACGAGCAGTACTTC
CASSAPGTGNYEQYF
>TRBV7-3|TRBJ2-5|NA|NA
TGTGCCAGTAGCCCGAGCCGCGCCCAAGAGACCCAGTACTTC
CASSPSRAQETQYF
>TRBV11-3|TRBJ1-1|NA|once
TGTGCCAGCGGCTTAATGGGGGCCGCCCAAGCTTTCTTT
CASGLMGAAQAFF
>TRBV27|TRBJ2-7|NA|NA
TGTGCCAGCAGTTTATGGGGGGTGCGAGCCGAGCAGTACTTC
CASSLWGVRAEQYF
>TRBV12-3/TRBV12-4|TRBJ1-1|NA|few
TGTGCCAGCAGTTTAGACCTCGTGATCCCCCCTTTCTTT
CASSLDLVIPPFF
>TRBV20-1|TRBJ2-7|NA|NA
TGCAGTGCTCCCCCCAGGGACGGAGGCGAGCAGTACTTC
CSAPPRDGGEQYF
>TRBV11-2|TRBJ2-7|TRBD2|many
TGTGCCAGCAGCTTTAGCTATGGCGGGAGTAAAAACGAGCAGTACTTC
CASSFSYGGSKNEQYF
>TRBV30|TRBJ2-1|NA|many
TGTGCCTGGAGTGTGTGGCTAGGGGGTAGTGAGCAGTTCTTC
CAWSVWLGGSEQFF
>TRBV5-1|TRBJ2-7|TRBD2|many
TGCGCCAGCAGCCCGGGAGCGGGACGCGGCACCTACGAGCAGTACTTC
CASSPGAGRGTYEQYF
>TRBV7-6|TRBJ1-6|NA|many
TGTGCCAGCAGCTCCTTTTGGTCACCCCTCCACTTT
CASSSFWSPLHF
>TRBV27|TRBJ1-1|TRBD1|many
TGTGCCAGCAGTTTCCTGGGACAGGGAGACACTGAAGCTTTCTTT
CASSFLGQGDTEAFF
>TRBV24-1|TRBJ2-5|NA|many
TGTGCCACCAGTGGAAGTGCCCGAGGGGTACAAGAGACCCAGTACTTC
CATSGSARGVQETQYF
>TRBV29-1|TRBJ1-2|NA|few
TGCAGCGTTATTCTTGTTATGCCCTATGGCTACACCTTC
CSVILVMPYGYTF
>TRBV10-3|TRBJ2-1|TRBD2|many
TGTGCCATCAGTGACCCTAGCGCTGCGGGAGGAAATGACAATGAGCAGTTCTTC
CAISDPSAAGGNDNEQFF
>TRBV29-1|TRBJ2-5|TRBD1|many
TGCAGCGTTGAAGCAGGACAGGGCAGGTCGGGGACCCAGTACTTC
CSVEAGQGRSGTQYF
>TRBV10-3|TRBJ1-4|TRBD1|few
TGTGCCATCAGTCCATCCGGGACAGTTGGATTTCCTGAAAAACTGTTTTTT
CAISPSGTVGFPEKLFF
>TRBV7-2|TRBJ1-5|NA|NA
TGTGCCAGCAGCGGACAAATAAATCAGCCCCAGCATTTT
CASSGQINQPQHF
>TRBV10-3|TRBJ1-5|NA|many
TGTGCCGCCACCGGGGGTCAGGGCCAGCCCCAGCATTTT
CAATGGQGQPQHF
>TRBV6-6|TRBJ1-1|NA|many
TGTGCCAGCAGGGAGGGCCCTGAAGCTTTCTTT
CASREGPEAFF
>TRBV24-1|TRBJ2-2|TRBD1|many
TGTGCCACCAGAGACAGGGCGAACACCGGGGAGCTGTTTTTT
CATRDRANTGELFF
>TRBV6-1|TRBJ2-1|NA|NA
TGTGCCAGCAGTGAAGCACGGGGTCGGCGGGATGAGCAGTTCTTC
CASSEARGRRDEQFF
>TRBV5-1|TRBJ1-4|TRBD1|many
TGCGCCAGCAGCGTATCTACAGGGGATGAAAAACTGTTTTTT
CASSVSTGDEKLFF
>TRBV6-6|TRBJ1-1|TRBD1|few
TGTGCCAGCAGAGGGGACAGTATGAACACTGAAGCTTTCTTT
CASRGDSMNTEAFF
>TRBV28|TRBJ2-1|TRBD2|medium-sized
TGTGCCAGCAGTTCGGGACTAGCCCTCGATGAGCAGTTCTTC
CASSSGLALDEQFF
>TRBV10-3|TRBJ2-3|NA|few
TGTGCCATCAGTGAACCGGCGGGGATCACAGATACGCAGTATTTT
CAISEPAGITDTQYF
>TRBV30|TRBJ2-7|NA|NA
TGTGCCTGGAGTGTCGGGGCGGTGAACGAGCAGTACTTC
CAWSVGAVNEQYF
>TRBV30|TRBJ1-1|NA|many
TGTGCCGGATTGGGGAACACTGAAGCTTTCTTT
CAGLGNTEAFF
>TRBV7-6|TRBJ2-3|TRBD2|NA
TGTGCCAGCAGCTTAGTCGGACTAGCGGGAGTAGGTGATACGCAGTATTTT
CASSLVGLAGVGDTQYF
>TRBV4-2|TRBJ1-2|NA|many
TGTGCCAGCAGCCAAGATCCAAACGGGGTCTTTAACTATGGCTACACCTTC
CASSQDPNGVFNYGYTF
>TRBV14|TRBJ1-6|NA|many
TGTGCCAGCAGCCAAGATGTCAGAGAAACCTCCTATAATTCACCCCTCCACTTT
CASSQDVRETSYNSPLHF
>TRBV6-5|TRBJ2-2|TRBD1|NA
TGTGCCAGCAGAGCTCCGGGACAGCAAAACACCGGGGAGCTGTTTTTT
CASRAPGQQNTGELFF
>TRBV6-2/TRBV6-3|TRBJ2-5|NA|many
TGTGCCAGCAGCCTCGGAGGGCTCTCGGGCCAGACCCAGTACTTC
CASSLGGLSGQTQYF
>TRBV3-1|TRBJ1-2|NA|many
TGTGCCAGCAGCCAAGATGGCCCAGGGGAATATGGCTACACCTTC
CASSQDGPGEYGYTF
>TRBV12-3/TRBV12-4|TRBJ2-2|NA|few
TGTGCCAGCAGTTCAGGGGGGCGAAGCACCGGGGAGCTGTTTTTT
CASSSGGRSTGELFF
>TRBV27|TRBJ2-1|NA|many
TGTGCCAGCACCCAGGGTCGATACAATGAGCAGTTCTTC
CASTQGRYNEQFF
>TRBV27|TRBJ2-6|NA|NA
TGTGCCAGCAGTTTACTAGGCTTAGGTGGCGCTGGGGTCAACGTCCTGACTTTC
CASSLLGLGGAGVNVLTF
>TRBV6-1|TRBJ1-6|TRBD1|few
TGTGCCAGCAGTGAAGCGGGACAGGGACTCTTTAGGGCCCTCCACTTT
CASSEAGQGLFRALHF
>TRBV28|TRBJ2-7|NA|many
TGTGCCAGCAGTTCTTCCACTACTTCCTACGAGCAGTACTTC
CASSSSTTSYEQYF
>TRBV24-1|TRBJ1-2|TRBD1|NA
TGTGCCACCAGTGCCCTAGGGGGACAGGGGGAAAGTGGCTACACCTTC
CATSALGGQGESGYTF
>TRBV28|TRBJ2-7|NA|few
TGTGCCAGCGGCTCCGTGGAGGGGCAGGGCCCCCACGAGCAGTACTTC
CASGSVEGQGPHEQYF
>TRBV30|TRBJ2-7|TRBD2|NA
TGTGCCTGGAGTCCGGGGGGGGTGGCGTACTTC
CAWSPGGVAYF